A single sample is the source of the 20 T cell receptor beta chains below, sequenced in a study of low-dose radiotherapy and immunotherapy resistance in tumors. Described time point: before trial treatment. TRAV- and TRBV-specific primers were used for first-strand cDNA, which covered alpha and beta chains. TCRs were amplified for roughly 22 PCR cycles with a constant-region primer and V-primer adapter. TCRdb analysed the reads with MiXCR anew, one entry per CDR3 protein. The data hold about 89,000 distinct CDR3 sequences, with under 10% observed a single time. Here the sequenced sample was PBMCs, taken before treatment. These receptors all stem from a male donor with prostate cancer.

This clonotype has a count of ten or more. The rearrangement links TRBV20-1 to TRBJ1-6; D gene uncertain. CDR1 and CDR2 (germline): DFQATT, SNEGSKA (reference sequence). The germline V and J ends were trimmed by 6 bases and 6 bases, with 24 bases remaining between them. The CDR3 covers 17 residues. For the CDR3, the DNA is TGCAGTGCCCCCTACTCAGACCGGGAATGGGCTAATTCACCCCTCCACTTT. Translation gives CSAPYSDREWANSPLHF.

On this clonotype: The DNA is omitted, as the CDR3 cannot be located on it reliably, and the CDR3 follows TCRdb's listing. The rearrangement uses TRBV9 and TRBJ2-2; the D segment call TRBD1 is taken from the table without a DNA check. Germline V CDR1 and CDR2: SGDLS, YYNGEE. The CDR3 numbers 16 amino acids, ends counted. The CDR3 protein is CASRTGTTNTGELFFF.

This clonotype has a count of ten or more. This rearrangement joins TRBV19 to TRBJ1-2; D may be TRBD1 (6 bases). The V and J ends lost 11 bases and 4 bases respectively, with 20 bases between them. The V gene's germline CDR1 is LNHDA and CDR2 SQIVND (reference sequence). This CDR3 contains 14 residues. The CDR3 protein is CASKPRQVGYGYTF. CDR3 coding DNA: TGTGCCTCAAAGCCCCGACAGGTTGGCTATGGCTACACCTTC.

This clonotype has more than one count but fewer than ten. V gene TRBV20-1 combines with J gene TRBJ2-2; 11 nucleotides align to TRBD2. V shed 5 bases, J shed 7 bases, and the junction held 3 bases outside the gene matches. CDR3 length: 13 amino acids. Germline V gives CDR1 DFQATT, CDR2 SNEGSKA (reference sequence). The CDR3 here is CSACLAGGGELFF. CDR3 DNA: TGCAGTGCTTGCCTAGCGGGGGGCGGGGAGCTGTTTTTT.

This clonotype was detected many times. This chain uses TRBV12-3 or TRBV12-4 with TRBJ2-2; TRBD1 is a possible D gene (6 bases). Trimming left V 3 bases short and J 0 bases short, with 14 bases between. This CDR3 has 17 amino acids. The CDR3 reads CASSLDRMTPNTGELFF. In DNA form, the CDR3 reads TGTGCCAGCAGTTTGGACAGAATGACTCCGAACACCGGGGAGCTGTTTTTT.

There are many counts of this clonotype. The chain carries TRBV2 and TRBJ2-6, with TRBD1 matching over 7 bases. With V trimmed by 2 bases and J by 2 bases, 0 bases remained unmatched. The germline gives CDR1 SNHLY, CDR2 FYNNEI. This CDR3 contains 15 residues. The CDR3 spells CASSEQGAGANVLTF. The CDR3 DNA sequence: TGTGCCAGCAGTGAACAGGGGGCTGGGGCCAACGTCCTGACTTTC.

The sample holds many counts of this clonotype. The DNA for the CDR3 is TGTGCCAGCAGCCGAGGACAGGTCGCTGAAGCTTTCTTT. This codes for CASSRGQVAEAFF. The chain is built from TRBV6-2 or TRBV6-3 and TRBJ1-1, with 7 bases fitting TRBD1. The CDR3 sequence is 13 residues long. V lost 6 bases, J lost 6 bases, and 7 bases stayed unmatched. Germline V lookup: CDR1 MNHEY, CDR2 SVGEGT.

On this clonotype itself: It differs at one base from a far larger clone, so likely a read error. The genes are TRBV28 and TRBJ2-7; 8 bases are a match to TRBD1. The CDR3 is made up of 13 amino acids. Germline-derived CDR1 and CDR2 are MDHEN and SYDVKM. Unmatched junction bases numbered 9, after V lost 7 bases and J lost 7 bases. CDR3 amino acids: CASNQGAVNEQYF. The CDR3 DNA sequence: TGTGCCAGCAACCAGGGGGCGGTCAATGAGCAGTACTTC.

This clonotype has more than one count but fewer than ten. V gene TRBV11-1 combines with J gene TRBJ2-5; 12 bases line up with TRBD2. In germline, CDR1 is SGHAT, CDR2 FQDESV (reference sequence). The CDR3 spans 19 residues. The V and J ends lost 5 bases and 4 bases, in that order; junction bases with no gene match: 17. The CDR3 loop reads CASSLTTIRRLAGAETQYF. DNA of the CDR3: TGTGCCAGCAGCCTGACCACTATACGAAGACTAGCGGGAGCAGAGACCCAGTACTTC.

This clonotype was seen repeatedly, ten times or more. This sequence joins TRBV12-3 or TRBV12-4 and TRBJ2-7; TRBD1 agrees at 8 bases. The CDR3 covers 14 residues. V lost 8 bases and J lost 4; bases outside the gene matches: 10. As DNA, the CDR3 is TGTGCCAGCTCCCCCTCAGGGGGCCGGTACGAGCAGTACTTC. This sequence encodes CASSPSGGRYEQYF.

This clonotype has a count of ten or more. V and J are TRBV5-1 and TRBJ2-7, with D uncertain. Per the germline V gene, CDR1 is SGHRS and CDR2 is YFSETQ. The CDR3 is 13 amino acids. The V gene lost 1 base and the J gene lost 1 base, with 6 bases spanning the gap. The CDR3: CASSLWASYEQYF. In nucleotides, the CDR3 is TGCGCCAGCAGCTTGTGGGCTTCCTACGAGCAGTACTTC.

This clonotype appeared many times. The chain employs TRBV12-3 or TRBV12-4 and TRBJ2-7, with D perhaps TRBD2 (5 bases). The V gene lost 7 bases and the J gene lost 3 bases, with 16 bases spanning the gap. The CDR3 spans 14 residues. The CDR3 reads CASILVVDCYEQYF. Here the CDR3 DNA reads TGTGCCAGCATCCTTGTGGTGGACTGCTACGAGCAGTACTTC.

V and J are TRBV5-1 and TRBJ2-7; 8 bases are shared with TRBD1. Germline CDR1 and CDR2: SGHRS and YFSETQ. V shed 4 bases, J shed 4 bases, and the junction held 10 bases outside the gene matches. The CDR3 loop spans 15 amino acids. The CDR3 DNA is TGCGCCAGCAGCCTCCAGCCGGACAGGGAGTACGAGCAGTACTTC. Its translation: CASSLQPDREYEQYF.

Note on this clonotype: A much larger clonotype is one base distant, so this may be a read error. The V and J genes are TRBV10-3 and TRBJ2-5, with D possibly being TRBD1 (5 bases). Trimming left V 3 bases short and J 3 bases short, with 8 bases between. Looked up from germline, CDR1 is ENHRY and CDR2 is SYGVKD. The CDR3 runs 13 residues. The CDR3 here is CAISDVREETQYF. CDR3 in DNA: TGTGCCATCAGTGATGTCAGGGAAGAGACCCAGTACTTC.

At least ten counts were recorded for this clonotype. The gene calls are TRBV5-1 and TRBJ1-1; D remains ambiguous. The CDR3 sequence is 13 residues long. Trimming shortened V by 9 bases and J by 1 base, and 13 bases separated the two germline ends. Germline loops: CDR1 SGHRS, CDR2 YFSETQ. In DNA form, the CDR3 reads TGCGCCACCAAAGGGCCGTCGAACACTGAAGCTTTCTTT. Protein sequence: CATKGPSNTEAFF. The entire variable domain, with the rest obtained from reference TRBV5-1 and TRBJ1-1, is as follows: KAGVTQTPRYLIKTRGQQVTLSCSPISGHRSVSWYQQTPGQGLQFLFEYFSETQRNKGNFPGRFSGRQFSNSRSEMNVSTLELGDSALYLCATKGPSNTEAFFGQGTRLTVV.

This clonotype showed up many times. The rearrangement uses TRBV5-5 and TRBJ1-3, with 9 bases aligning to TRBD1. This CDR3 comprises 17 residues. Germline assignment: CDR1 SGHKS and CDR2 YYEKEE (reference sequence). The J segment lost 0 bases and the V segment lost 0 bases, leaving 4 bases of the junction unmatched. The CDR3 sequence is CASSLGTGASSGNTIYF. CDR3 in DNA: TGTGCCAGCAGCTTGGGGACAGGGGCCAGCTCTGGAAACACCATATATTTT.

This clonotype was recorded only once. The chain links TRBV21-1 to TRBJ2-2; TRBD1 is the table's D call and was not checked against the DNA. TRBV21-1 is given as a pseudogene. The CDR3 has 15 amino acids. CDR3 nucleotides: TGTGCCAGCACCACCGGGACCAAGAACACCGAGGAGCTGTTTTTT. It yields the protein CASTTGTKNTEELFF.

This clonotype has at least ten counts. The gene calls are TRBV20-1 and TRBJ2-3, with TRBD1 matching over 11 bases. The V and J ends lost 3 bases and 4 bases, in that order; junction bases with no gene match: 0. Germline V CDR1 and CDR2: DFQATT, SNEGSKA (reference sequence). The CDR3 spans 13 residues. The CDR3 spells CSARGQGADTQYF. As DNA, the CDR3 is TGCAGTGCTAGGGGACAGGGGGCAGATACGCAGTATTTT.

This clonotype occurred many times. The chain couples TRBV5-1 to TRBJ2-3; maybe TRBD1 (5 bases). The CDR3 is 15 residues long. Germline assignment: CDR1 SGHRS and CDR2 YFSETQ. V was trimmed by 0 bases and J by 4 bases, leaving 12 bases between them. CDR3 in amino acids: CASSLARTLADTQYF. CDR3 nucleotides: TGCGCCAGCAGCTTGGCTAGGACATTGGCAGATACGCAGTATTTT. The whole variable domain, filled in from reference TRBV5-1 and TRBJ2-3, reads KAGVTQTPRYLIKTRGQQVTLSCSPISGHRSVSWYQQTPGQGLQFLFEYFSETQRNKGNFPGRFSGRQFSNSRSEMNVSTLELGDSALYLCASSLARTLADTQYFGPGTRLTVL.

Many counts were recorded for this clonotype. J is TRBJ2-1 and V is TRBV27; D might be TRBD1 or TRBD2, each matching 5 bases. Germline-derived CDR1 and CDR2 are MNHEY and SMNVEV (reference sequence). This CDR3 region has 12 residues. The CDR3 region has the DNA TGTGCTACGGGACGGGAATACAATGAGCAGTTCTTC. This encodes CATGREYNEQFF.